This TCR beta chain was found in a study of cytomegalovirus exposure and HLA in healthy donors. Background on the study: The same platform used for the approximately 670 first-cohort repertoires was also used for the 100 to 150 validation repertoires, as a later analysis reported. Study-wide findings and caveats: A list of approximately 160 TCR beta chains associated with cytomegalovirus was given. In the 95 to 150 validation repertoires, approximately 94% of cluster scores exceeded 0, per a later analysis.

An approximately 130-subject validation cohort, separate from the approximately 670-subject first cohort, supplied the donors. Using immunoSEQ multiplex PCR, the repertoire was profiled, and TCRdb retains in-frame clones only, with some absent. The sample consists of around 250,000 clones, around 89% of them appearing once. Regarding this clone: Its specificity is not known.

Trimming cost V 5 bases and J 0 bases, with 9 bases left between them. The CDR3 is 14 amino acids. In germline, CDR1 is SGHTA, CDR2 FQGNSA. The TCR was taken from a woman aged 18-29 years in good health and CMV-seronegative. This sequence joins TRBV7-2 and TRBJ2-3; D not resolved. The sequencing input was PBMCs. Here the CDR3 reads CASSLSESTDTQYF. CDR3 coding DNA: TGTGCCAGCAGCCTCAGCGAAAGCACAGATACGCAGTATTTT. The full variable domain, in which reference TRBV7-2 and TRBJ2-3 provide the parts outside the CDR3, is GAGVSQSPSNKVTEKGKDVELRCDPISGHTALYWYRQSLGQGLEFLIYFQGNSAPDKSGLPSDRFSAERTGGSVSTLTIQRTQQEDSAVYLCASSLSESTDTQYFGPGTRLTVL.